This is a list of T cell receptor beta chains from one sample in a study of T cell responses to AZD1222 COVID-19 vaccine. The repertoire was sequenced with immunoSEQ multiplex PCR; TCRdb's copy has only in-frame clones and lacks some. The profile shows roughly 110,000 clones, about 89% of them singletons. The input for sequencing was peripheral blood, taken on day 0 of AZD1222 vaccination. The receptors stem from an adult in good health. The CDR3 runs from the conserved cysteine through the conserved F or W. A D gene is named only where the DNA matches it firmly. Size is omitted from some rows. Given values are once, few, many or a class for expanded clones.

v_call	j_call	clone_size	d_call	cdr3_nt	cdr3_aa
TRBV28	TRBJ2-2	-	-	TGTGCCAGCAGTTTAGTTGCCGGGGAGCTGTTTTTT	CASSLVAGELFF
TRBV21-1	TRBJ1-5	-	-	TGTGCCAGCAGCAAAGAAGGGTCACTGGAAGGGACCGCCGGCGGGAGTAGCAATCAGCCCCAGCATTTT	CASSKEGSLEGTAGGSSNQPQHF
TRBV5-1	TRBJ2-3	-	-	TGCGCCAGCAGCGCCTCCTCGAGAGATACGCAGTATTTT	CASSASSRDTQYF
TRBV6-2/TRBV6-3	TRBJ2-2	-	TRBD1	TGTGCCAGCAGCCACTGGGGGACAGGGTCTTCTCACGGGGAGCTGTTTTTT	CASSHWGTGSSHGELFF
TRBV28	TRBJ2-7	-	-	TGTGCCAGCATCGCCGGGGAAAACGAGCAGTACTTC	CASIAGENEQYF
TRBV28	TRBJ2-1	-	-	TGTGCCAGCAGTTTAGGTGGAACCTCCTACAATGAGCAGTTCTTC	CASSLGGTSYNEQFF
TRBV3-1/TRBV3-2	TRBJ1-1	-	-	TGTGCCAGCAGCAAAACAGGGAACACTGAAGCTTTCTTT	CASSKTGNTEAFF
TRBV20-1	TRBJ2-7	-	TRBD2	TGCAGTGCCCTAGCGGGAGCCGAGCAGTACTTC	CSALAGAEQYF
TRBV28	TRBJ2-3	-	TRBD1	TGTGCCATCCTCTCTCTGGGACAGTACACAGATACGCAGTATTTT	CAILSLGQYTDTQYF
TRBV19	TRBJ2-5	-	TRBD2	TGTGCCAGTAGTCTAACTTGGACTAGCGGGAGTGAGACCCAGTACTTC	CASSLTWTSGSETQYF
TRBV29-1	TRBJ2-7	-	-	TGCAGCGCCCGGGGCCTAGACTTCAACGAGCAGTACTTC	CSARGLDFNEQYF
TRBV6-5	TRBJ2-7	few	-	TGTGCCAGCAGCCGAGGATCTATTTACGAGCAGTACTTC	CASSRGSIYEQYF
TRBV30	TRBJ2-7	-	-	TGTGCCTGGAATGCGGGCTCCTCTACCTACGAGCAGTACTTC	CAWNAGSSTYEQYF
TRBV5-4	TRBJ1-1	-	-	TGTGCCAGCAGCCCCCCAGGCAGAAACACTGAAGCTTTCTTT	CASSPPGRNTEAFF
TRBV2	TRBJ2-5	-	TRBD2	TGTGCCAGTAAGTTCCGACCTAGCGGAGTACAAGAGACCCAGTACTTC	CASKFRPSGVQETQYF
TRBV7-2	TRBJ2-7	-	TRBD2	TGTGCCAGCAGCCCTCAAGGGACTAGCGGGACCCACGAGCAGTACTTC	CASSPQGTSGTHEQYF
TRBV15	TRBJ2-7	-	-	TGTGCCACCCGAGGGACAACCTACGAGCAGTACTTC	CATRGTTYEQYF
TRBV7-8	TRBJ1-5	-	-	TGTGCCAGCAGCTTAGCGCTTTCGAAATTCCCCCAGCATTTT	CASSLALSKFPQHF
TRBV19	TRBJ1-4	few	-	TGTGCCAGTAGCCAGAGCGGAGAGGCTCATAATGAAAAACTGTTTTTT	CASSQSGEAHNEKLFF
TRBV28	TRBJ2-2	-	TRBD1	TGTGCCAGCAGTCCCCAGGACAGGGACCCCGGGGAGCTGTTTTTT	CASSPQDRDPGELFF
TRBV19	TRBJ2-2	-	TRBD1	TGTGCCAGCAAGACAGGGGCTACGAACACCGGGGAGCTGTTTTTT	CASKTGATNTGELFF
TRBV18	TRBJ2-2	-	TRBD1	TGTGCCAGCTCACGGACAGGGGACGGGGAGCTGTTTTTT	CASSRTGDGELFF
TRBV9	TRBJ1-3	-	TRBD1	TGTGCCAGCAGCGCGGGACAGATCTCTGGAAACACCATATATTTT	CASSAGQISGNTIYF
TRBV12-3/TRBV12-4	TRBJ1-4	-	TRBD1	TGTGCCAGCTGCATCAGGACAGGGGCAAAACTGTTTTTT	CASCIRTGAKLFF
TRBV15	TRBJ1-5	once	-	TGTGCCACCAGCAGAGATCTCCGAAGGCAGGACCCGAATCAGCCCCAGCATTTT	CATSRDLRRQDPNQPQHF
TRBV6-2/TRBV6-3	TRBJ1-1	-	TRBD1	TGTGCCAGCAGTTATCCGACAGGGGGGAACACTGAAGCTTTCTTT	CASSYPTGGNTEAFF
TRBV18	TRBJ1-1	few	-	TGTGCCAGCTCACCACAGGGCGGCACTGAAGCTTTCTTT	CASSPQGGTEAFF
TRBV19	TRBJ1-5	-	TRBD1	TGTGCCAGTAGTATCTACCCGGGACAGTTATATCAGCCCCAGCATTTT	CASSIYPGQLYQPQHF
TRBV13	TRBJ2-5	-	TRBD2	TGTGCCAGCAGCTTGTCTTCTAGCGGAGTGAAAGAGACCCAGTACTTC	CASSLSSSGVKETQYF
TRBV7-8	TRBJ1-2	-	TRBD1	TGTGCCAGCAGCCGCGGACAGGGGAACGGCTACACCTTC	CASSRGQGNGYTF
TRBV19	TRBJ1-4	-	TRBD1	TGTGCCAGTAGTTTCGGACAGGGACCTAATGAAAAACTGTTTTTT	CASSFGQGPNEKLFF
TRBV19	TRBJ2-7	-	-	TGTGCCAGTAGTATAGATCCGACTAGCTACGAGCAGTACTTC	CASSIDPTSYEQYF
TRBV14	TRBJ2-7	few	TRBD1	TGTGCCAGCAGCCCAGGAGGGGACAGGTCCCCTAAAAGTTACGAGCAGTACTTC	CASSPGGDRSPKSYEQYF
TRBV28	TRBJ1-3	-	-	TGTGCCAGCAGCGGACGTGGACAGAGCTCTGGAAACACCATATATTTT	CASSGRGQSSGNTIYF
TRBV15	TRBJ1-4	once	TRBD1	TGTGCCACCAGCCAGGGGGCGAATGAAAAACTGTTTTTT	CATSQGANEKLFF
TRBV5-4	TRBJ2-5	-	-	TGTGCCAGCAGCCTCCCAGGGTTCCGAGAGACCCAGTACTTC	CASSLPGFRETQYF
TRBV7-3	TRBJ2-6	once	-	TGTGCCAGCAGGCCCGGAGGGAGCCTCGCTGGGGCCAACGTCCTGACTTTC	CASRPGGSLAGANVLTF
TRBV9	TRBJ2-7	once	-	TGTGCCAGCGGGAAGGGCGACTCTTACGAGCAGTACTTC	CASGKGDSYEQYF
TRBV29-1	TRBJ1-3	-	-	TGCAGCGCCGCGGGAGTCTCTGGAAACACCATATATTTT	CSAAGVSGNTIYF
TRBV28	TRBJ2-7	few	-	TGTGCCAGCAGTTCCCCAATTAGCGGACTACCCTACGAGCAGTACTTC	CASSSPISGLPYEQYF
TRBV18	TRBJ1-2	-	-	TGTGCCAGCTCACCCGGGCCTCTGAACTATGGCTACACCTTC	CASSPGPLNYGYTF
TRBV7-8	TRBJ1-5	-	-	TGTGCCAGCAGCTTCCAGGGTAGCAATCAGCCCCAGCATTTT	CASSFQGSNQPQHF
TRBV14	TRBJ1-5	-	-	TGTGCCAGCAGCCAAGTCTCGGAGGATTCCAATCAGCCCCAGCATTTT	CASSQVSEDSNQPQHF
TRBV28	TRBJ1-5	-	-	TGTGCCAGCAGTTTTGATAGCGCAGATCAGCCCCAGCATTTT	CASSFDSADQPQHF
TRBV9	TRBJ1-2	-	-	TGTGCCAGCAGCGTAGGGAGGGGGTATGGCTACACCTTC	CASSVGRGYGYTF
TRBV4-1	TRBJ2-7	-	TRBD2	TGCGCCAGCAGCCCCCGGGCTCGTCGTTCTCAACTAGCGGGACCCGAGCAGTACTTC	CASSPRARRSQLAGPEQYF
TRBV2	TRBJ1-5	-	-	TGTGCCAGCAGTGAAGCGCAGGCAGGGAGGGGTAATCAGCCCCAGCATTTT	CASSEAQAGRGNQPQHF
TRBV6-5	TRBJ1-1	-	-	TGTGCCAGCAGGGAGCCCGGGATGAACACTGAAGCTTTCTTT	CASREPGMNTEAFF
TRBV7-9	TRBJ1-6	-	-	TGTGCCAGCAGCCAGATTAAGAGGCCCCTCCACTTT	CASSQIKRPLHF
TRBV13	TRBJ1-2	-	-	TGTGCCAGCACCGGGGGGACCTCGGCTGGCTACACCTTC	CASTGGTSAGYTF
TRBV3-1/TRBV3-2	TRBJ1-1	-	-	TGTGCCAGCAGCCCTTTTAGTGCATACTATGAAGCTTTCTTT	CASSPFSAYYEAFF
TRBV5-6	TRBJ1-1	-	TRBD1	TGTGCCAGCAGCCAAGGGACAGGGTGGGGCACTGAAGCTTTCTTT	CASSQGTGWGTEAFF
TRBV28	TRBJ2-7	-	TRBD2	TGTGCCAGCAGTTTGAAACTCGGACTAGCGGCTTACGAGCAGTACTTC	CASSLKLGLAAYEQYF
TRBV3-1/TRBV3-2	TRBJ1-2	-	-	TGTGCCAGCAGCCAAGAAGGGGGTCGAGGTGGCTACACCTTC	CASSQEGGRGGYTF
TRBV7-6	TRBJ2-1	once	-	TGTGCCAGCAGCTTAGAGGCGGCAGGGTCCTACAATGAGCAGTTCTTC	CASSLEAAGSYNEQFF
TRBV9	TRBJ1-1	-	-	TGTGCCAGGTCCTTGGGGTTCCGGAACACTGAAGCTTTCTTT	CARSLGFRNTEAFF